The source of this TCR beta chain is a study of early T cells in non-severe SARS-CoV-2 infection. Study-level information: The chains were unpaired, and the sequenced material was bulk RNA from unsorted whole blood.

Study-level results: Missing private and CD4 specificities, VDJdb matching favored anti-spike CD8 responses.

As part of library construction, unique molecular identifiers were attached to individual cDNA molecules. MiXCR, applied by TCRdb to the 5' RACE reads, yields one record per CDR3 protein. The top ten hold around 4.1% of the sample, which has 45,000 to 60,000 distinct CDR3 sequences, 8.5% to 12% seen once. Many counts were recorded for this clonotype. No antigen is known for it. The CDR3 length is 14 residues. Trimming removed 8 bases at V and 8 bases at J, with 19 bases between. The TCR sequence derives from an adult who was a healthcare worker with PCR-confirmed SARS-CoV-2 infection or an uninfected control (not recorded which). The chain couples TRBV12-3 or TRBV12-4 to TRBJ2-1; D tentatively fits TRBD1 or TRBD2 (5 bases each). Sequencing was carried out using whole blood. The chain's CDR3 is CASSYGTPLYEQFF. The CDR3, as DNA: TGTGCCAGCTCCTACGGGACCCCCCTCTATGAGCAGTTCTTC.